The source of this T cell receptor (beta chain) is a study of T cell responses to AZD1222 COVID-19 vaccine. For this clone: Its antigen is currently unknown.

Points from the study as a whole: Seropositive status at baseline applied to only six AZD1222 recipients.

TCRdb's copy holds only in-frame clones and misses some; the assay was immunoSEQ multiplex PCR. The sample lists some 110,000 clones, more than 85% occurring once. The CDR3 sequence is 16 residues long. V trimming: 0 bases; J trimming: 2 bases; junction bases outside the gene matches: 5. Germline V gene sequence: CDR1 SGHAT, CDR2 FQNNGV. The sequence came from an adult who received the AZD1222 COVID-19 vaccine. The sequenced sample was peripheral blood, obtained 28 days after the second AZD1222 dose. The V call is TRBV11-2, the J call TRBJ1-1, with 8 bases fitting TRBD1. The CDR3 coding sequence is TGTGCCAGCAGCTTAGATCTGGGACAGGTAAACACTGAAGCTTTCTTT. Translation gives CASSLDLGQVNTEAFF. Using reference TRBV11-2 and TRBJ1-1 for the parts outside the CDR3, the full variable domain is EAGVAQSPRYKIIEKRQSVAFWCNPISGHATLYWYQQILGQGPKLLIQFQNNGVVDDSQLPKDRFSAERLKGVDSTLKIQPAKLEDSAVYLCASSLDLGQVNTEAFFGQGTRLTVV.